A single sample is the source of the 6 T cell receptor beta chains below, sequenced in a study of cytomegalovirus exposure and HLA in healthy donors. 13 Jbeta primers and 60 Vbeta primers were used for the PCR. The assay was immunoSEQ multiplex PCR, and TCRdb's table has in-frame clones only and misses some. The table shows 130,000 to 150,000 clones, with over 70% occurring only once. The sequenced material came from PBMCs. All receptors derive from a man aged 35 to 55 in good health and CMV-seronegative.

There are a few counts of this clone. This chain links TRBV28 with TRBJ1-3; possibly TRBD1 for D (6 bases). CDR3 size: 15 residues. Looked up from germline, CDR1 is MDHEN and CDR2 is SYDVKM. V was cut by 3 bases and J by 4 bases, with 13 bases left in between. The CDR3 DNA sequence: TGTGCCAGCAGTTTCGGGGGGCCCTCCGGAAACACCATATATTTT. Translating gives CASSFGGPSGNTIYF.

This rearrangement joins TRBV7-2 to TRBJ1-5; D might be TRBD1 (5 bases). Germline V gene data show CDR1 as SGHTA and CDR2 as FQGNSA. The CDR3 length is 16 residues. Trimming removed 0 bases at V and 4 bases at J, with 13 bases between. The DNA for the CDR3 is TGTGCCAGCAGCTTAGCTACAGGAGAGTTTAATCAGCCCCAGCATTTT. Translating it yields CASSLATGEFNQPQHF.

The rearrangement joins TRBV15 to TRBJ1-5; TRBD1 matches 9 bases. Germline V lookup: CDR1 LNHNV, CDR2 YYDKDF (reference sequence). The J segment lost 3 bases and the V segment lost 3 bases, leaving 3 bases of the junction unmatched. The CDR3 is 15 residues long. Written as DNA, the CDR3 is TGTGCCACCAGCAGCGGACAGGGGAACAATCAGCCCCAGCATTTT. As protein: CATSSGQGNNQPQHF.

V usage is TRBV9 and J usage is TRBJ2-7; tentatively, D is TRBD1 (5 bases). V shed 0 bases and J shed 3 bases, with 7 bases lying between them. Germline CDR1 SGDLS, CDR2 YYNGEE. The CDR3 is made up of 13 amino acids. This CDR3 is CASSVGQNYEQYF. The CDR3 DNA reads as TGTGCCAGCAGCGTAGGACAGAACTACGAGCAGTACTTC.

CDR3 sequence: CATTSDRGSSYEQYF. Here the CDR3 DNA reads TGTGCCACCACCTCAGACAGGGGGTCCTCCTACGAGCAGTACTTC. This chain connects TRBV15 to TRBJ2-7, with 9 bases aligning to TRBD1. The CDR3 spans 15 residues. V shed 7 bases and J 0 bases; nucleotides not matched to a gene: 7. The germline V gene has CDR1 LNHNV and CDR2 YYDKDF (reference sequence).

V gene TRBV9 combines with J gene TRBJ2-1; 7 bases align to TRBD2. Germline CDR1 and CDR2: SGDLS and YYNGEE. V was clipped by 4 bases and J by 11 bases; unmatched bases: 18. This CDR3 is 16 amino acids long. The CDR3 reads CASSPASGWILRQQFF. For the CDR3, the DNA is TGTGCCAGCAGCCCCGCTAGCGGTTGGATCCTTCGACAGCAGTTCTTC.